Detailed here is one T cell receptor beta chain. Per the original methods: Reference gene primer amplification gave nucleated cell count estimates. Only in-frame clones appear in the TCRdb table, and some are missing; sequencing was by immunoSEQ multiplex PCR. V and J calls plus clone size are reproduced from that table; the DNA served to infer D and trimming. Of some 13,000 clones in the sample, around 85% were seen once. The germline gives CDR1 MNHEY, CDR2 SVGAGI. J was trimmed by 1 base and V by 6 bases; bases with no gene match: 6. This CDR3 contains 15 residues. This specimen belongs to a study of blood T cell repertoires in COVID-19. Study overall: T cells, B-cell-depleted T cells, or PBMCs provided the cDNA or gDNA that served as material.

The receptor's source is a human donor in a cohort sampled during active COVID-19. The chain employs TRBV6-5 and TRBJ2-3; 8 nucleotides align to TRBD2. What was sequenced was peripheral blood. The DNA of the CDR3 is TGTGCCAGCAGCCTACTAGCGGCCCGCACAGATACGCAGTATTTT. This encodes CASSLLAARTDTQYF.